The sequence of this T cell receptor (beta chain) was determined in a study of blood T cell repertoires in COVID-19. Original handling: Amplification of reference gene primers provided the estimated nucleated cell counts. Clones were read by immunoSEQ multiplex PCR, and TCRdb kept only the in-frame ones, dropping some. For V, J and clone size, that table is used; D and trimming come from the DNA. The table has around 120,000 clones, about three quarters seen once. This CDR3 is built from 14 residues. Trimming shortened V by 3 bases and J by 6 bases, and 11 bases separated the two germline ends. CDR1 and CDR2 (germline): LNHDA, SQIVND (reference sequence). This clone was counted many times.

V usage is TRBV19 and J usage is TRBJ2-2; D gene unclear. The sample taken for sequencing was peripheral blood. The TCR sequence derives from a human donor with acute or convalescent COVID-19. The donor label of this sample is uncertain. The CDR3 loop reads CASSIGSVAGELFF. The CDR3 region has the DNA TGTGCCAGTAGTATCGGGTCAGTCGCCGGGGAGCTGTTTTTT.